Listed below are T cell receptor beta chains from one sample, sequenced in a study of blood T cell repertoires in COVID-19. Assay used: immunoSEQ multiplex PCR; TCRdb lists only in-frame clones, some missing. The sample consists of about 490,000 clones, 70% to 90% of them appearing once. Sequenced sample: peripheral blood. The receptors derive from a human donor in a cohort sampled during active COVID-19. Both conserved end residues are part of each CDR3. The D gene is left open where the match is weak.

TRBJ2-3 TRBV4-2 TRBD2 CASSQGDGIAGGDTQYF TGTGCCAGCAGCCAAGGGGATGGTATCGCGGGAGGGGATACGCAGTATTTT
TRBJ1-6 TRBV9 - CASSVRGSSDSPLHF TGTGCCAGCAGCGTTAGAGGCTCGTCGGATTCACCCCTCCACTTT
TRBJ1-1 TRBV29-1 TRBD1 CSALGQRNTEAFF TGCAGCGCCCTGGGACAGCGGAACACTGAAGCTTTCTTT
TRBJ2-7 TRBV27 - CASSSIGVSVYEQYF TGTGCCAGCAGTTCCATAGGGGTATCGGTGTACGAGCAGTACTTC
TRBJ2-1 TRBV18 - CASSDPGGSSYNEQFF TGTGCCAGCTCCGATCCAGGGGGGAGCTCCTACAATGAGCAGTTCTTC
TRBJ1-4 TRBV9 - CASSVGRFNEKLFF TGTGCCAGCAGCGTAGGCAGGTTTAATGAAAAACTGTTTTTT
TRBJ1-2 TRBV10-3 - CAISAGPNYGYTF TGTGCCATCAGTGCAGGCCCGAACTATGGCTACACCTTC
TRBJ2-1 TRBV29-1 - CSGRDFANNEQFF TGCAGCGGGAGGGACTTCGCTAACAATGAGCAGTTCTTC
TRBJ1-3 TRBV9 TRBD1 CASSAPKTGWSGNTIYF TGTGCCAGCAGCGCTCCAAAGACAGGGTGGTCTGGAAACACCATATATTTT
TRBJ2-7 TRBV30 - CAWSKQGYEQYF TGTGCCTGGAGTAAGCAGGGCTACGAGCAGTACTTC
TRBJ2-7 TRBV27 TRBD1 CASRDRGAPDEQYF TGTGCCAGCAGGGACAGGGGGGCACCGGACGAGCAGTACTTC
TRBJ2-2 TRBV5-6 - CASSHSAKNTGELFF TGTGCCAGCAGCCATAGCGCAAAAAACACCGGGGAGCTGTTTTTT
TRBJ2-5 TRBV2 TRBD1 CASSPNRGEETQYF TGTGCCAGCAGTCCTAACAGGGGGGAAGAGACCCAGTACTTC
TRBJ2-7 TRBV7-6 - CASSLGGGYEQYF TGTGCCAGCAGCTTAGGAGGTGGTTACGAGCAGTACTTC
TRBJ2-1 TRBV5-1 TRBD2 CASSLALAWAGRVSRNEQFF TGCGCCAGCAGCTTGGCCCTCGCTTGGGCAGGGAGGGTATCTCGGAATGAGCAGTTCTTC
TRBJ2-7 TRBV6-5 - CASSYRGTSYEQYF TGTGCCAGCAGTTACCGGGGTACTTCCTACGAGCAGTACTTC
TRBJ2-5 TRBV25-1 - CASSKGGALRETQYF TGTGCCAGCAGTAAGGGGGGGGCCCTGAGAGAGACCCAGTACTTC
TRBJ2-5 TRBV27 - CASSPPGTQETQYF TGTGCCAGCAGTCCCCCGGGGACTCAAGAGACCCAGTACTTC
TRBJ2-2 TRBV4-3 - CASSQDGGANTGELFF TGCGCCAGCAGCCAAGATGGAGGGGCGAACACCGGGGAGCTGTTTTTT
TRBJ1-2 TRBV15 - CATSRDRSLFYGYTF TGTGCCACCAGCAGAGATCGTAGCCTATTCTATGGCTACACCTTC
TRBJ2-2 TRBV3-1/TRBV3-2 - CASSLGGTGELFF TGTGCCAGCAGCCTCGGGGGCACCGGGGAGCTGTTTTTT
TRBJ2-3 TRBV7-9 TRBD1 CASSLQGLGTDTQYF TGTGCCAGCAGTCTACAGGGGTTGGGCACAGATACGCAGTATTTT
TRBJ1-5 TRBV10-1 - CASRLTVINQWPQHF TGCGCCAGCAGATTGACAGTCATTAATCAGTGGCCCCAGCATTTT
TRBJ2-2 TRBV10-3 TRBD2 CATRGLAGGTGELFF TGTGCCACCCGGGGACTAGCGGGAGGCACCGGGGAGCTGTTTTTT
TRBJ2-1 TRBV7-2 - CASSLGSFTYNEQFF TGTGCCAGCAGCCTTGGGAGTTTCACCTACAATGAGCAGTTCTTC
TRBJ2-1 TRBV28 TRBD2 CATRSGGGSGANNEQFF TGTGCCACCAGATCGGGGGGTGGTAGCGGAGCTAACAATGAGCAGTTCTTC
TRBJ1-1 TRBV11-2 - CASSFRDFLNTEAFF TGTGCCAGCAGCTTCCGGGACTTCTTGAACACTGAAGCTTTCTTT
TRBJ2-5 TRBV12-3/TRBV12-4 - CASSLGDWETQYF TGTGCCAGCAGTTTAGGTGACTGGGAGACCCAGTACTTC